Following are 30 T cell receptor beta chains from one sample sequenced in a study of cytomegalovirus exposure and HLA in healthy donors. PCR primers comprised 60 Vbeta and 13 Jbeta primers. TCRdb's table, derived via immunoSEQ multiplex PCR, lists solely in-frame clones and lacks some. The repertoire has hundreds of thousands of clones, 70% to 85% of them found once; the top ten carry approximately 0.62%. The material sequenced was PBMCs. These receptors all come from a middle-aged woman in good health and CMV-seronegative.

The rearrangement links TRBV10-3 to TRBJ1-5; TRBD1 might be the D (5 bases). Germline V CDR1 and CDR2: ENHRY, SYGVKD. The V gene lost 5 bases and the J gene lost 5 bases, with 10 bases spanning the gap. CDR3 size: 13 residues. The CDR3 here is CAISTGADQPQHF. The CDR3 DNA is TGTGCCATCAGTACAGGAGCTGATCAGCCCCAGCATTTT.

The J gene is TRBJ2-1, the V gene TRBV2; 7 bases are shared with TRBD1. V lost 6 bases to trimming and J lost 5 bases; unmatched junction nucleotides: 7. The CDR3 is 14 residues long. Germline CDR1 and CDR2: SNHLY and FYNNEI. The DNA of the CDR3 is TGTGCCAGCAGGAGACAGGGTTTCGACAATGAGCAGTTCTTC. It specifies CASRRQGFDNEQFF. Combining the CDR3 with reference TRBV2 and TRBJ2-1 gives the whole variable domain EPEVTQTPSHQVTQMGQEVILRCVPISNHLYFYWYRQILGQKVEFLVSFYNNEISEKSEIFDDQFSVERPDGSNFTLKIRSTKLEDSAMYFCASRRQGFDNEQFFGPGTRLTVL.

V usage is TRBV21-1 and J usage is TRBJ1-5; the table assigns TRBD1, which was not confirmed against the DNA. TRBV21-1 represents a pseudogene. This CDR3 spans 13 amino acids. The CDR3 DNA follows: TGTGCCAGTCAAATGGGGCTCAATCAGCCCCAGCATTTT. Its translation is CASQMGLNQPQHF.

The J gene is TRBJ2-7, the V gene TRBV4-2; D is perhaps TRBD1 (6 bases). V was cut by 0 bases and J by 6 bases, with 15 bases left in between. The length of the CDR3 is 15 residues. Germline V CDR1 and CDR2: LGHNA, YNFKEQ. CDR3 in amino acids: CASSQDGGPLFEQYF. CDR3 sequence (DNA): TGTGCCAGCAGCCAAGATGGGGGCCCTCTTTTCGAGCAGTACTTC.

This CDR3 is CASSIYQQGGEKLFF. The CDR3 coding sequence is TGTGCCAGTAGTATATATCAACAGGGCGGTGAAAAACTGTTTTTT. The chain joins TRBV19 to TRBJ1-4; maybe TRBD1 (6 bases). V lost 2 bases and J lost 7, with 14 bases in between. The CDR3 extends over 15 amino acids. CDR1 and CDR2 from the germline V gene are LNHDA and SQIVND (reference sequence).

V is TRBV9 and J is TRBJ2-1; 7 bases align to TRBD1. Unmatched junction bases numbered 5, after V lost 0 bases and J lost 2 bases. Germline V CDR1 and CDR2: SGDLS, YYNGEE. The CDR3 consists of 16 residues. In DNA, the CDR3 is TGTGCCAGCAGCGTAGGGGCCCAGGGGGCCTACAATGAGCAGTTCTTC. This sequence encodes CASSVGAQGAYNEQFF.

The V call is TRBV5-4, the J call TRBJ2-2, with 9 bases identical to TRBD2. There are 17 residues in the CDR3. Trimming removed 0 bases from V and 4 bases from J; junction bases left unmatched: 7. CDR1 and CDR2 (germline): SGHNT, YYREEE (reference sequence). In DNA form, the CDR3 reads TGTGCCAGCAGCTTGGTAGCGGGGGCGCTGGGCACCGGGGAGCTGTTTTTT. Translated: CASSLVAGALGTGELFF.

The chain carries TRBV7-9 and TRBJ1-4, with 8 positions matching TRBD1. Unmatched junction bases numbered 6, after V lost 5 bases and J lost 7 bases. Germline-derived CDR1 and CDR2 are SEHNR and FQNEAQ (reference sequence). The CDR3 extends over 14 amino acids. In DNA, the CDR3 is TGTGCCAGCAGCACAGGGGGAGGGGGTGAAAAACTGTTTTTT. This sequence encodes CASSTGGGGEKLFF.

The chain uses TRBV18 and TRBJ1-5; D remains unclear. Germline V gene data show CDR1 as KGHSH and CDR2 as LQKENI. V was pared by 2 bases and J by 4 bases, with 15 bases between. The CDR3 is made up of 16 amino acids. The DNA for the CDR3 is TGTGCCAGCTCACCATCCTTTGGAGGTCAGAATCAGCCCCAGCATTTT. This gives the protein CASSPSFGGQNQPQHF.

The chain couples TRBV9 to TRBJ1-4; D call uncertain. V was cut by 3 bases and J by 3 bases, with 15 bases left in between. The CDR3 length is 16 residues. In germline, CDR1 is SGDLS, CDR2 YYNGEE. The CDR3 loop is CASSADHLDSNEKLFF. CDR3 coding DNA: TGTGCCAGCAGCGCAGACCACTTAGACTCTAATGAAAAACTGTTTTTT.

The chain combines TRBV19 with TRBJ1-6; 7 bases align to TRBD1. The length of the CDR3 is 13 residues. With V trimmed by 8 bases and J by 6 bases, 4 bases remained unmatched. Germline CDR1 and CDR2: LNHDA and SQIVND (reference sequence). CDR3 in amino acids: CASQGTANSPLHF. The CDR3 region has the DNA TGTGCCAGTCAAGGGACAGCTAATTCACCCCTCCACTTT.

The chain is built from TRBV2 and TRBJ2-5, with 15 positions matching TRBD2. V lost 6 bases and J lost 5; bases outside the gene matches: 16. The CDR3 is 19 residues long. The V gene's germline CDR1 is SNHLY and CDR2 FYNNEI. CDR3 sequence reads: CASSRGLAGGQNDLETQYF. Here the CDR3 DNA reads TGTGCCAGCAGCCGCGGACTAGCGGGGGGGCAAAATGACTTGGAGACCCAGTACTTC. The full variable domain, in which reference TRBV2 and TRBJ2-5 provide the parts outside the CDR3, is EPEVTQTPSHQVTQMGQEVILRCVPISNHLYFYWYRQILGQKVEFLVSFYNNEISEKSEIFDDQFSVERPDGSNFTLKIRSTKLEDSAMYFCASSRGLAGGQNDLETQYFGPGTRLLVL.

The rearrangement uses TRBV2 and TRBJ1-4; possibly TRBD1 for D (5 bases). The ends were cut back, 11 bases at V and 2 bases at J, with 15 bases in the middle. Germline CDR1 and CDR2: SNHLY and FYNNEI. The CDR3 has 14 amino acids. The CDR3 region is CAVGGGATNEKLFF. CDR3 DNA sequence: TGTGCCGTCGGCGGGGGAGCGACTAATGAAAAACTGTTTTTT.

The CDR3 sequence is CASSVGKGTPLHF. DNA of the CDR3: TGTGCCAGCAGCGTAGGTAAGGGGACACCCCTCCACTTT. This sequence joins TRBV9 and TRBJ1-6; TRBD1 is a possible D gene (5 bases). The CDR3 runs to 13 residues. V was cut by 0 bases and J by 11 bases, with 9 bases left in between. The germline CDR1 and CDR2 sequences are SGDLS and YYNGEE.

V is TRBV9 and J is TRBJ2-1, with D tentatively TRBD1 (6 bases). The germline V and J ends were trimmed by 4 bases and 1 base, with 15 bases remaining between them. Germline CDR1 and CDR2: SGDLS and YYNGEE. CDR3 length: 16 amino acids. CDR3 nucleotides: TGTGCCAGCAGCTTCCGACAGGCGCCTTCCTACAATGAGCAGTTCTTC. The encoded protein is CASSFRQAPSYNEQFF.

This clone was picked up one time. This chain joins TRBV5-6 and TRBJ2-1; D is undetermined. Germline V lookup: CDR1 SGHDT, CDR2 YYEEEE. Between the trimmed V and J ends, which lost 2 bases and 5 bases, there was a span of 2 bases. The CDR3 is made up of 11 amino acids. This CDR3 is CASSFDNEQFF. CDR3 DNA sequence: TGTGCCAGCAGCTTCGACAATGAGCAGTTCTTC.

This chain connects TRBV4-2 to TRBJ2-3; 12 bases are shared with TRBD2. V gave up 4 bases and J gave up 3 bases; unmatched junction bases: 5. The germline CDR1 and CDR2 sequences are LGHNA and YNFKEQ. The CDR3 length is 16 residues. The CDR3 sequence is CASSPRTSGATDTQYF. The CDR3 region has the DNA TGTGCCAGCAGCCCCCGGACTAGCGGGGCAACAGATACGCAGTATTTT.

V and J are TRBV5-1 and TRBJ2-5; D might be TRBD1 (7 bases). The V gene lost 0 bases and the J gene lost 5 bases, with 14 bases spanning the gap. This CDR3 region has 15 residues. From germline, CDR1 is SGHRS and CDR2 YFSETQ. The CDR3 spells CASSLARGAGETQYF. For the CDR3, the DNA is TGCGCCAGCAGCTTGGCCAGGGGGGCCGGGGAGACCCAGTACTTC. Full variable domain (missing parts from reference TRBV5-1 and TRBJ2-5): KAGVTQTPRYLIKTRGQQVTLSCSPISGHRSVSWYQQTPGQGLQFLFEYFSETQRNKGNFPGRFSGRQFSNSRSEMNVSTLELGDSALYLCASSLARGAGETQYFGPGTRLLVL.

J is TRBJ1-4 and V is TRBV7-9, with D possibly being TRBD1 (5 bases). The V gene lost 3 bases and the J gene lost 3 bases, with 8 bases spanning the gap. Germline V lookup: CDR1 SEHNR, CDR2 FQNEAQ (reference sequence). The CDR3 length is 14 residues. The CDR3 nucleotides are TGTGCCAGCAGCTTCAGGGAACCTAATGAAAAACTGTTTTTT. Amino acids: CASSFREPNEKLFF.

V and J are TRBV18 and TRBJ1-1, with D tentatively TRBD1 (6 bases). This CDR3 spans 15 amino acids. V was trimmed by 6 bases and J by 5 bases, leaving 19 bases between them. Germline V gene sequence: CDR1 KGHSH, CDR2 LQKENI. DNA of the CDR3: TGTGCCAGCTCCCACAAAAGGGCAGGGGAGACTGAAGCTTTCTTT. Its protein product is CASSHKRAGETEAFF.

The rearrangement links TRBV6-6 to TRBJ1-3; 7 bases agree with TRBD1. The CDR3 extends over 14 amino acids. CDR1 and CDR2 (germline): MNHNY, SVGAGI (reference sequence). The trim removed 5 bases at V and 3 bases at J, leaving 4 bases unmatched. For the CDR3, the DNA is TGTGCCAGCAGTACAGGGGAAAGTGGAAACACCATATATTTT. Protein product: CASSTGESGNTIYF.

This chain connects TRBV5-4 to TRBJ1-1, with D unclear. This CDR3 region has 16 residues. CDR1 SGHNT and CDR2 YYREEE come from the germline V gene (reference sequence). V gave up 4 bases and J gave up 0 bases, with 16 bases separating them. This CDR3 reads CASSPSRQDMNTEAFF. CDR3 in DNA: TGTGCCAGCAGCCCTAGCCGGCAGGATATGAACACTGAAGCTTTCTTT.

This clone was found once. This sequence joins TRBV30 and TRBJ2-1, with D possibly being TRBD2 (7 bases). This CDR3 spans 14 amino acids. Germline-derived CDR1 and CDR2 are GTSNPN and SVGIG (reference sequence). The V end lost 0 bases, the J end lost 7 bases, and 13 bases lay between the germline ends. The CDR3 sequence: CAWSVGAGANEQFF. DNA for the CDR3: TGTGCCTGGAGTGTAGGGGCGGGGGCTAATGAGCAGTTCTTC.

CDR3 in amino acids: CASSLLPDTEAFF. CDR3 DNA: TGTGCCAGCAGCCTACTACCCGACACTGAAGCTTTCTTT. The chain links TRBV7-8 to TRBJ1-1; D is ambiguous. Germline assignment: CDR1 SGHVS and CDR2 FQNEAQ. The V and J ends lost 5 bases and 3 bases respectively, with 10 bases between them. CDR3 size: 13 residues.

The chain has TRBV18 and TRBJ1-2; D is possibly TRBD1 (5 bases). The V end was cut by 3 bases, the J end by 8 bases, with 10 bases between. Germline V CDR1 and CDR2: KGHSH, LQKENI. The CDR3 contains 12 residues. The CDR3 loop is CASSPQGVGYTF. CDR3 nucleotides: TGTGCCAGCTCACCCCAAGGGGTCGGCTACACCTTC.

The sample holds one count of this clone. The gene calls are TRBV27 and TRBJ2-3; a weak D match, TRBD2 (6 bases). Between the trimmed V and J ends, which lost 5 bases and 6 bases, there was a span of 12 bases. CDR1 is MNHEY and CDR2 is SMNVEV in the germline V gene (reference sequence). The CDR3 spans 13 residues. In DNA, the CDR3 is TGTGCCAGCAGTCTTAGCGGAGGGGATACGCAGTATTTT. This codes for CASSLSGGDTQYF.

The CDR3 coding sequence is TGTGCCAGCAGCGGGGACAGGGAAATAGGTCAGCCCCAGCATTTT. It is translated as CASSGDREIGQPQHF. V usage is TRBV21-1 and J usage is TRBJ1-5; TRBD1 reflects the table's D call only, with no check against the DNA. TRBV21-1 is tagged as a pseudogene. This CDR3 has 15 amino acids.

V is TRBV19 and J is TRBJ1-1, with D tentatively TRBD1 (6 bases). The CDR3 totals 14 residues. V was pared by 3 bases and J by 7 bases, with 15 bases between. Germline V gene sequence: CDR1 LNHDA, CDR2 SQIVND (reference sequence). The CDR3 DNA sequence: TGTGCCAGTAGTATTGTGGGGGCCGTCGGTGAAGCTTTCTTT. The encoded protein is CASSIVGAVGEAFF.

Notes on this clone: Relative to the germline gene, one junction end is altered; a read error may explain this. The V gene is TRBV6-5, the J gene TRBJ2-5; weak D call: TRBD1 (5 bases). The CDR3 contains 16 residues. Germline CDR1 reads MNHEY; CDR2 reads SVGAGI. The CDR3 spells CASSHSQGSLPETQYF. The DNA of the CDR3 is TGTGCCAGCAGTCACTCTCAGGGTAGTCTACCTGAGACCCAGTACTTC.

The chain couples TRBV7-3 to TRBJ2-3, with TRBD2 matching over 16 bases. Germline loops: CDR1 SGHTA, CDR2 FQGTGA. CDR3 length: 17 amino acids. Germline trimming cut 3 bases from V and 4 bases from J; bases unmatched to any gene: 4. The CDR3 spells CASSLGGTSGGADTQYF. The CDR3 DNA follows: TGTGCCAGCAGCTTGGGAGGGACTAGCGGGGGGGCAGATACGCAGTATTTT.